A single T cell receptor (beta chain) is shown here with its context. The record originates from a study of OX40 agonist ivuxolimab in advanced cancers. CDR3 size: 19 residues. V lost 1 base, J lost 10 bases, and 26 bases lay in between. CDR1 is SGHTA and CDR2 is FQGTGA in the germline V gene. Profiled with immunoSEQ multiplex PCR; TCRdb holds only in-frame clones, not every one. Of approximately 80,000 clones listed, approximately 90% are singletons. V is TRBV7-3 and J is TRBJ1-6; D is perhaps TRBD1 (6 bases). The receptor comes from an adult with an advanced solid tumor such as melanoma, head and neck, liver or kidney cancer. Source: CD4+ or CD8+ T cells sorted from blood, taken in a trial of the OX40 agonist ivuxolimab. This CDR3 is CASSLIGPDSWRVQSPLHF. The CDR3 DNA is TGTGCCAGCAGCTTAATTGGCCCGGACAGCTGGCGCGTTCAATCACCCCTCCACTTT.